Sequencing of this TCR beta chain was carried out in a study of naive and memory T cell subsets. A few counts support this clonotype. The beta constant-region primer was an equimolar mix of two oligonucleotides covering TRBC1 and TRBC2. Nested alpha and beta constant-region primers with the SP2 primer drove four PCR rounds on ligated cDNA. TCRdb called the UMI-ligation and nested PCR reads again in MiXCR, with one record for every CDR3 protein. This sample has over 100,000 distinct CDR3 sequences, with 35% to 40% found just once. After the first PCR, alpha and beta chain libraries were processed separately. Cells stained for CD3, CD4, CD8, CD45RA and CD27 were sorted into four subsets. The CDR3 runs to 15 residues. Per germline, CDR1 SGHTA and CDR2 FQGNSA. V dropped 8 bases and J dropped 3; count of bases not matched to a gene: 11.

The TCR was taken from a human donor in good health. Sequenced input: central memory CD4+ T cells from blood. The gene calls are TRBV7-2 and TRBJ2-3, with 7 bases aligning to TRBD1. CDR3 DNA sequence: TGTGCCAGCCGGATACAGGGGCCCGGAACAGATACGCAGTATTTT. Protein sequence: CASRIQGPGTDTQYF.